One sample yielded the 12 T cell receptor beta chains listed below, sequenced in a study of blood T cells in healthy people across ages. The authors ran a second PCR of 7 to 11 cycles using a sample-barcoded 5' primer and a J-beta primer mix. TCRdb reanalysed the 5' RACE reads using MiXCR and keeps one entry per CDR3 protein. This sample has about 290,000 distinct CDR3 sequences, with less than 30% found just once. Sequencing was carried out using blood. The receptors here all came from a woman between 70 and 85 years old in good health.

The gene calls are TRBV20-1 and TRBJ1-3; a weak D match, TRBD1 (5 bases). CDR3 size: 13 residues. Looked up from germline, CDR1 is DFQATT and CDR2 is SNEGSKA (reference sequence). The V and J ends lost 5 bases and 0 bases respectively, with 8 bases between them. CDR3 nucleotides: TGCAGTGCTGAGGACAACTCTGGAAACACCATATATTTT. Protein sequence: CSAEDNSGNTIYF.

This clonotype was seen a few times. The chain has TRBV7-8 and TRBJ2-5; no definite D call. The CDR3 covers 15 residues. V lost 5 bases, J lost 1 base, and 14 bases lay in between. Germline V lookup: CDR1 SGHVS, CDR2 FQNEAQ. The CDR3 spells CASSLVGHPQETQYF. Here the CDR3 DNA reads TGTGCCAGCAGCCTGGTCGGTCACCCCCAAGAGACCCAGTACTTC. Looking up the rest from reference TRBV7-8 and TRBJ2-5 gives the full variable domain: GAGVSQSPRYKVAKRGQDVALRCDPISGHVSLFWYQQALGQGPEFLTYFQNEAQLDKSGLPSDRFFAERPEGSVSTLKIQRTQQEDSAVYLCASSLVGHPQETQYFGPGTRLLVL.

The chain uses TRBV6-2 or TRBV6-3 and TRBJ2-1, with 8 positions matching TRBD2. The CDR3 spans 14 residues. CDR1 MNHEY and CDR2 SVGEGT come from the germline V gene. V shed 8 bases, J shed 8 bases, and the junction held 11 bases outside the gene matches. The CDR3 coding sequence is TGTGCCAGCCGTTCGGGGGGGTCTACGTATGAGCAGTTCTTC. This sequence encodes CASRSGGSTYEQFF.

This clonotype came up a few times. The chain has TRBV21-1 and TRBJ1-5; TRBD1 was called by the table and not checked on the DNA. TRBV21-1 is a pseudogene. The CDR3 loop spans 19 amino acids. The DNA of the CDR3 is TGTGCCAGCAGCAAAGTAGGGGCAGGCCCCGTTTATAGCAATCAGCCCCAGCATTTT. Translating it yields CASSKVGAGPVYSNQPQHF.

A note on this clonotype: The junction and the germline gene differ at one end; a read error may be behind it. The rearrangement uses TRBV5-5 and TRBJ1-2, with D uncertain. CDR3 length equals 15 residues. Germline CDR1 SGHKS, CDR2 YYEKEE (reference sequence). The CDR3 reads CAGSLDAGTNYGYTF. In DNA, the CDR3 is TGTGCCGGCAGCTTGGACGCGGGAACTAACTATGGCTACACCTTC.

This clonotype was counted many times. The chain joins TRBV20-1 to TRBJ2-7; 7 positions match TRBD2. Germline CDR1 is DFQATT and CDR2 is SNEGSKA (reference sequence). V lost 6 bases to trimming and J lost 0 bases; unmatched junction nucleotides: 17. The CDR3 is 17 amino acids. CDR3: CSARAASGKDYSYEQYF. The DNA for the CDR3 is TGCAGTGCCCGGGCGGCTAGCGGAAAGGATTACTCCTACGAGCAGTACTTC.

In this sample, this clonotype turned up a few times. The gene calls are TRBV20-1 and TRBJ2-5; D is unclear. The J call is doubtful: the DNA matches TRBJ2-7 better. This CDR3 has 11 amino acids. Germline loops: CDR1 DFQATT, CDR2 SNEGSKA (reference sequence). CDR3 DNA sequence: TGCAGTGCGCGCCTGAAATACGAGCAGTACTTC. This sequence encodes CSARLKYEQYF.

With respect to this clonotype: The junction shows a germline mismatch at one end, possibly a read error. The chain uses TRBV7-7 and TRBJ1-5; 8 nucleotides match TRBD1. The CDR3 is made up of 16 amino acids. Looked up from germline, CDR1 is SSHAT and CDR2 is FNYEAQ (reference sequence). CDR3 DNA: TGTGCTAGCAGCTTAGCGCGGACAGGGTGGAGTCAGCCCCAGCATTTT. Protein product: CASSLARTGWSQPQHF.

This chain joins TRBV12-3 or TRBV12-4 and TRBJ2-1; 16 nucleotides agree with TRBD2. The length of the CDR3 is 16 residues. Trimming took 7 bases from V and 7 from J; bases not matched to a gene: 7. CDR3 protein: CASNAGLAGGGNEQFF. The CDR3, as DNA: TGTGCCAGCAACGCGGGACTAGCGGGAGGGGGGAATGAGCAGTTCTTC.

This clonotype has just a few counts. The chain combines TRBV28 with TRBJ1-4; perhaps TRBD1 as D (5 bases). Germline CDR1 and CDR2: MDHEN and SYDVKM. V was clipped by 6 bases and J by 7 bases, with 15 bases between them. The CDR3 extends over 14 amino acids. CDR3 amino acids: CASSRDLRGEKLFF. The CDR3 DNA reads as TGTGCCAGCAGCCGGGACTTAAGGGGTGAAAAACTGTTTTTT.

In this sample, this clonotype turned up a few times. J is TRBJ2-4 and V is TRBV6-2 or TRBV6-3; 11 bases fit TRBD1. Germline V gene sequence: CDR1 MNHEY, CDR2 SVGEGT. The CDR3 contains 21 residues. V lost 6 bases and J lost 0; bases outside the gene matches: 19. The CDR3 reads CASRGTGGATSGNLAKNIQYF. Here the CDR3 DNA reads TGTGCCAGCAGAGGGACAGGGGGAGCGACTAGCGGCAACCTAGCCAAAAACATTCAGTACTTC.

This clonotype was seen only a few times. The chain carries TRBV6-1 and TRBJ1-1; D gene uncertain. The CDR3 is 15 residues long. Germline V gene sequence: CDR1 MNHNS, CDR2 SASEGT. The V end was cut by 6 bases, the J end by 0 bases, with 14 bases between. DNA of the CDR3: TGTGCCAGCAGCTCACGGGGAGAAATGAACACTGAAGCTTTCTTT. Translation: CASSSRGEMNTEAFF.